A single sample is the source of the 13 T cell receptor beta chains below, sequenced in a study of shared clonotypes between healthy human individuals. The naive CD8 fraction comprised CD45RO-negative cells positively selected for CCR7 and excluded terminally differentiated effector memory CD45RA+ cells. TCRdb's table, derived via immunoSEQ multiplex PCR, lists solely in-frame clones and lacks some. The table has some 2.1 million clones, around 93% seen once; the top ten hold around 1.7%. The specimen sequenced was naive CD8+ T cells from PBMCs. The receptor set was obtained from a man younger than 35 in good health. Some clones in this sample may be carry-over from other donors' samples.

This clone was counted only a few times. Other nucleotide sequences from this sample produce the same CDR3. The chain recombines TRBV7-9 with TRBJ2-1; 13 positions agree with TRBD2. The CDR3 is made up of 15 amino acids. The V and J ends lost 5 bases and 7 bases, in that order; junction bases with no gene match: 5. In germline, CDR1 is SEHNR, CDR2 FQNEAQ (reference sequence). CDR3 sequence: CASSTTSGRGNEQFF. The CDR3 DNA reads TGTGCCAGCAGCACAACTAGCGGGAGGGGAAATGAGCAGTTCTTC.

The chain employs TRBV30 and TRBJ1-1, with unresolved D. Germline assignment: CDR1 GTSNPN and CDR2 SVGIG (reference sequence). The ends were cut back, 8 bases at V and 4 bases at J, with 11 bases in the middle. This CDR3 spans 11 amino acids. CDR3 DNA: TGTGCCGGCGCTTTTACCACTGAAGCTTTCTTT. Translating it yields CAGAFTTEAFF.

J is TRBJ1-2 and V is TRBV5-6; D is unresolved. CDR1 is SGHDT and CDR2 is YYEEEE in the germline V gene. The CDR3 has 12 residues. The CDR3 DNA reads TGTGCGCTACCCAGAGGTCTAAGTAAATACACCTTC. Translated, it gives CALPRGLSKYTF.

The genes are TRBV10-3 and TRBJ2-5; 8 bases line up with TRBD2. Trimming removed 7 bases from V and 3 bases from J; junction bases left unmatched: 4. The germline gives CDR1 ENHRY, CDR2 SYGVKD. The CDR3 runs 13 residues. This CDR3 is CAINGGRKETQYF. CDR3 nucleotide sequence: TGTGCCATCAACGGCGGGAGGAAAGAGACCCAGTACTTC.

V gene TRBV7-2 combines with J gene TRBJ2-7; D is possibly TRBD2 (5 bases). The CDR3 totals 16 residues. Germline CDR1 SGHTA, CDR2 FQGNSA. Trimming took 4 bases from V and 2 from J, leaving 18 bases between them. DNA of the CDR3: TGTGCCAGCAGCTCACAATTAGAGACTAACCCCTACGAGCAGTACTTC. The encoded protein is CASSSQLETNPYEQYF.

This chain joins TRBV9 and TRBJ2-7, with 8 bases matching TRBD1. Germline-derived CDR1 and CDR2 are SGDLS and YYNGEE. CDR3 length: 17 residues. V lost 3 bases, J lost 0 bases, and 11 bases stayed unmatched. CDR3 sequence reads: CASSGPGTGHSSYEQYF. CDR3 sequence (DNA): TGTGCCAGCAGCGGTCCGGGGACAGGCCATAGCTCCTACGAGCAGTACTTC.

V is TRBV2 and J is TRBJ2-7; the D is unclear. Trimming cost V 7 bases and J 7 bases, with 17 bases left between them. Germline assignment: CDR1 SNHLY and CDR2 FYNNEI. This CDR3 comprises 13 residues. CDR3 sequence: CASTLTRSWEQYF. In nucleotides, the CDR3 is TGTGCCAGCACCCTAACACGAAGCTGGGAGCAGTACTTC. Looking up the rest from reference TRBV2 and TRBJ2-7 gives the full variable domain: EPEVTQTPSHQVTQMGQEVILRCVPISNHLYFYWYRQILGQKVEFLVSFYNNEISEKSEIFDDQFSVERPDGSNFTLKIRSTKLEDSAMYFCASTLTRSWEQYFGPGTRLTVT.

About this clone itself: This sample also contains other DNA sequences that code for the same CDR3. The chain joins TRBV4-3 to TRBJ1-5; TRBD1 agrees at 7 bases. V shed 0 bases, J shed 5 bases, and the junction held 1 base outside the gene matches. Germline assignment: CDR1 LGHNA and CDR2 YSLEER. The CDR3 runs 14 residues. The CDR3 DNA reads as TGCGCCAGCAGCCAAGACAGGGGGGATCAGCCCCAGCATTTT. Amino acids: CASSQDRGDQPQHF.

This clone was counted once. The chain employs TRBV10-3 and TRBJ1-2, with D possibly being TRBD1 (5 bases). The CDR3 runs to 14 residues. Germline CDR1 ENHRY, CDR2 SYGVKD. V shed 2 bases and J shed 4 bases, with 11 bases lying between them. The DNA of the CDR3 is TGTGCCATCAGTGAGGGGGCCGGGAGCTATGGCTACACCTTC. Translated, it gives CAISEGAGSYGYTF.

V usage is TRBV7-9 and J usage is TRBJ1-2; no clear D gene. This CDR3 region has 13 residues. Germline V gives CDR1 SEHNR, CDR2 FQNEAQ (reference sequence). The V end was cut by 5 bases, the J end by 4 bases, with 11 bases between. In DNA, the CDR3 is TGTGCCAGCAGCCAGGCGGCGGTCTATGGCTACACCTTC. Translation gives CASSQAAVYGYTF.

The V and J genes are TRBV27 and TRBJ2-7, with TRBD2 matching 7 bases. V lost 5 bases to trimming and J lost 5 bases; unmatched junction nucleotides: 9. The V gene's germline CDR1 is MNHEY and CDR2 SMNVEV (reference sequence). The CDR3 consists of 14 residues. Written as DNA, the CDR3 is TGTGCCAGCAGTCCCAAACTAGCGTTCCACGAGCAGTACTTC. It yields the protein CASSPKLAFHEQYF.

The chain has TRBV27 and TRBJ2-1, with 12 bases fitting TRBD2. CDR3 length: 14 amino acids. Per the germline V gene, CDR1 is MNHEY and CDR2 is SMNVEV (reference sequence). The V gene end was trimmed by 6 bases and the J gene end by 4 bases; junction bases not matched to a gene: 1. The CDR3 DNA sequence: TGTGCCAGCAGCACTAGCGGGAGGTACAATGAGCAGTTCTTC. Translation: CASSTSGRYNEQFF.

The rearrangement links TRBV10-1 to TRBJ2-3; D gene unclear. CDR3 length: 14 amino acids. Deletions cut 3 bases from V and 5 bases from J, with 12 bases between. In germline, CDR1 is WNHNN, CDR2 SYGVQD (reference sequence). CDR3 loop: CASSDANNEDTQYF. The CDR3 coding sequence is TGCGCCAGCAGTGACGCGAACAATGAAGATACGCAGTATTTT.